This record looks at one T cell receptor (beta chain) sequence and its context. Its antigen has not been determined. Per-nucleotide qualities are absent, and no much larger clonotype sits a single base away. The data were taken from a study of type 1 regulatory T cells listed by TCRdb under 2021. Broadly, across the study: The study characterized an in vitro protocol that generated a Tr1-enriched, alloantigen-specific CD4 T cell product named T-allo10. T-allo10 was under clinical evaluation in patients with hematological malignancies receiving allogeneic hematopoietic stem cell transplantation. Findings and caveats that apply to the study as a whole: A more restricted TCR repertoire was observed in Tr1 cells than in non-Tr1 cells, and this restriction was interpreted in the study as alloantigen-induced clonal expansion.

CDR1 and CDR2 are drawn from the germline V gene: SGHTA, FQGNSA. V lost 4 bases and J lost 1 base; the stretch between them is 11 bases long. The CDR3 contains 14 residues, cysteine and phenylalanine counted. Only CDR3 DNA remains: 42 bases, in frame from the first base. The data were produced on an Illumina MiSeq. TCRdb passed the public sequencing reads through fastp at Q25 and MiXCR, retaining productive beta sequences. CDR3 protein sequences are deduplicated, and each keeps its most common genes and DNA. This sample gives 55,000 to 65,000 distinct CDR3 sequences in total; 60% to 80% of them show up just once. 1.5% to 2% of the sample is in the top ten clones.

Recombination linked TRBV7-2 to TRBJ2-7; 6 matching bases give a weak D call of TRBD2. Sequencing was done on a sample of cultured non-Tr1 T cells, either the whole culture or a sorted T cell fraction (not recorded which). The intended sense of this specimen's cell subset or site label: non-Tr1 population from the T-allo10 product. The sequence derives from a human donor in good health. The CDR3 here reads CASSSGGVSYEQYF. The DNA reads TGTGCCAGCAGCTCGGGCGGGGTTTCCTACGAGCAGTACTTC.